The 32 T cell receptor beta chains presented below share a single source sample, sequenced in a study of shared clonotypes between healthy human individuals. The table came from immunoSEQ multiplex PCR; TCRdb's copy has only in-frame clones and leaves some out. The data hold 950,000 to 1,200,000 clones, with approximately 80% observed a single time. The specimen sequenced was memory CD4+ T cells from PBMCs. The subset: CD45RA-negative fraction. These receptors were taken from a man between 18 and 29 years old in good health. Some clones in this sample may be carry-over from other donors' samples.

This sequence joins TRBV11-2 and TRBJ2-7, with TRBD2 identical over 12 bases. Germline values: CDR1 SGHAT, CDR2 FQNNGV. The CDR3 spans 15 residues. J gave up 2 bases and V 5 bases, and 4 bases lay outside the gene matches. CDR3 in amino acids: CASSPGTSGPYEQYF. The CDR3 DNA sequence: TGTGCCAGCAGCCCCGGGACTAGCGGGCCCTACGAGCAGTACTTC.

V usage is TRBV9 and J usage is TRBJ1-2; TRBD1 agrees at 10 bases. The germline V gene encodes CDR1 SGDLS and CDR2 YYNGEE. The CDR3 spans 15 residues. V shed 3 bases, J shed 2 bases, and the junction held 4 bases outside the gene matches. The CDR3 DNA reads as TGTGCCAGCAGCGCCGACAGGGGGCAGAACTATGGCTACACCTTC. Translating it yields CASSADRGQNYGYTF.

V is TRBV28 and J is TRBJ2-7, with 8 bases lining up with TRBD1. Germline V gene lookup returns CDR1 MDHEN and CDR2 SYDVKM. V was clipped by 6 bases and J by 3 bases; unmatched bases: 4. The CDR3 loop spans 13 amino acids. The CDR3 reads CASSQGTGYEQYF. The CDR3, as DNA: TGTGCCAGCAGCCAAGGGACAGGCTACGAGCAGTACTTC. Variable domain in full (rest from reference TRBV28 and TRBJ2-7): DVKVTQSSRYLVKRTGEKVFLECVQDMDHENMFWYRQDPGLGLRLIYFSYDVKMKEKGDIPEGYSVSREKKERFSLILESASTNQTSMYLCASSQGTGYEQYFGPGTRLTVT.

The rearrangement uses TRBV5-1 and TRBJ2-5; D uncertain. This CDR3 contains 15 residues. The V gene's germline CDR1 is SGHRS and CDR2 YFSETQ. Between the trimmed V and J ends, which lost 0 bases and 2 bases, there was a span of 11 bases. CDR3 loop: CASSLVRPDQETQYF. DNA for the CDR3: TGCGCCAGCAGCTTGGTGCGGCCTGATCAAGAGACCCAGTACTTC.

The chain recombines TRBV28 with TRBJ2-7, with D perhaps matching TRBD1 or TRBD2 (5 bases each). From germline, CDR1 is MDHEN and CDR2 SYDVKM. V was shortened by 4 bases and J by 9 bases, with 22 bases between the two germline ends. This CDR3 spans 15 amino acids. The CDR3 coding sequence is TGTGCCAGCAGTTCCGGGGCCGGGGTCCCCTCTGTGCAGTACTTC. Translating gives CASSSGAGVPSVQYF. Complete variable domain (other parts from reference TRBV28 and TRBJ2-7): DVKVTQSSRYLVKRTGEKVFLECVQDMDHENMFWYRQDPGLGLRLIYFSYDVKMKEKGDIPEGYSVSREKKERFSLILESASTNQTSMYLCASSSGAGVPSVQYFGPGTRLTVT.

The chain uses TRBV28 and TRBJ1-5, with 7 bases lining up with TRBD1. CDR3 size: 14 residues. Per germline, CDR1 MDHEN and CDR2 SYDVKM. Unmatched junction bases numbered 7, after V lost 7 bases and J lost 4 bases. CDR3 in DNA: TGTGCCAGCACCGAGACAGGGACGAATCAGCCCCAGCATTTT. Translation: CASTETGTNQPQHF. Variable domain in full (rest from reference TRBV28 and TRBJ1-5): DVKVTQSSRYLVKRTGEKVFLECVQDMDHENMFWYRQDPGLGLRLIYFSYDVKMKEKGDIPEGYSVSREKKERFSLILESASTNQTSMYLCASTETGTNQPQHFGDGTRLSIL.

The chain combines TRBV11-2 with TRBJ2-2; 14 positions match TRBD2. This CDR3 is built from 18 residues. Germline trimming cut 5 bases from V and 7 bases from J; bases unmatched to any gene: 12. The V gene's germline CDR1 is SGHAT and CDR2 FQNNGV. CDR3 protein: CASSVVPGLAGVNGELFF. DNA of the CDR3: TGTGCCAGCAGCGTTGTTCCGGGACTAGCGGGAGTCAACGGGGAGCTGTTTTTT.

This clone was counted only a few times. This rearrangement joins TRBV27 to TRBJ1-2, with D uncertain. Germline lookup yields CDR1 MNHEY and CDR2 SMNVEV (reference sequence). This CDR3 region has 14 residues. V was trimmed by 0 bases and J by 9 bases, leaving 14 bases between them. The CDR3 loop is CASSLSRFGGSYTF. The DNA of the CDR3 is TGTGCCAGCAGTTTATCTCGGTTTGGCGGGAGCTACACCTTC.

This clone has just a few counts. A much larger clone differs by one base, so this may be a read error. The V and J genes are TRBV7-2 and TRBJ1-1; D gene unclear. Trimming stripped 1 base from V and 1 base from J, with 1 base between. The germline gives CDR1 SGHTA, CDR2 FQGNSA. The CDR3 sequence is 12 residues long. CDR3 sequence: CASSLENTEAFF. CDR3 DNA sequence: TGTGCCAGCAGCTTAGAGAACACTGAAGCTTTCTTT.

As regards this clone: Other nucleotide sequences in the sample specify the same CDR3. The chain joins TRBV7-2 to TRBJ2-3; 9 bases agree with TRBD2. Germline V lookup: CDR1 SGHTA, CDR2 FQGNSA. The CDR3 consists of 14 residues. After removal of 5 bases from V and 4 bases from J, the junction contained 4 bases not matched to a gene. The CDR3 loop is CASSPGLASDTQYF. DNA for the CDR3: TGTGCCAGCAGCCCGGGACTAGCATCAGATACGCAGTATTTT.

This clone has just a few counts. A much larger clone sits a single nucleotide away, making a read error possible. The rearrangement uses TRBV7-3 and TRBJ1-2; 9 positions agree with TRBD1. There are 13 residues in the CDR3. The trim removed 5 bases at V and 7 bases at J, leaving 5 bases unmatched. The germline V gene encodes CDR1 SGHTA and CDR2 FQGTGA. The CDR3 DNA reads TGTGCCAGCAGCGCCGACAGGGGGGGTGGCTACACCTTC. This gives the protein CASSADRGGGYTF.

CDR3 sequence: CASSQAGGPIQYF. DNA for the CDR3: TGTGCCAGCAGCCAAGCGGGCGGGCCCATTCAGTACTTC. This rearrangement joins TRBV14 to TRBJ2-4, with D possibly matching TRBD2 (5 bases). This CDR3 contains 13 residues. V dropped 1 base and J dropped 9 bases, with 10 bases sitting between them. Germline CDR1 SGHDN, CDR2 FVKESK.

The chain is built from TRBV25-1 and TRBJ1-2; TRBD1 aligns across 8 bases. With V trimmed by 4 bases and J by 4 bases, 2 bases remained unmatched. There are 13 residues in the CDR3. Germline CDR1 and CDR2: MGHDK and SYGVNS. This CDR3 is CASSADRAYGYTF. DNA for the CDR3: TGTGCCAGCAGTGCGGACAGGGCCTATGGCTACACCTTC.

The J gene is TRBJ1-2, the V gene TRBV28; 7 bases agree with TRBD1. The CDR3 runs to 15 residues. Germline V gene data show CDR1 as MDHEN and CDR2 as SYDVKM. After removal of 6 bases from V and 2 bases from J, the junction contained 9 bases not matched to a gene. This CDR3 is CASSGQDVPNYGYTF. CDR3 DNA: TGTGCCAGCAGCGGACAGGACGTACCGAACTATGGCTACACCTTC.

The chain links TRBV29-1 to TRBJ2-3; perhaps TRBD2 as D (6 bases). This CDR3 has 11 residues. The germline CDR1 and CDR2 sequences are SQVTM and ANQGSEA. Trimming cost V 8 bases and J 6 bases, with 12 bases left between them. CDR3 loop: CSTGRGDTQYF. CDR3 coding DNA: TGCAGCACCGGCCGGGGGGATACGCAGTATTTT.

The genes are TRBV28 and TRBJ2-7, with 7 bases aligning to TRBD1. CDR1 is MDHEN, CDR2 SYDVKM, per germline. This CDR3 has 15 residues. Trimming cost V 5 bases and J 0 bases; bases outside gene matches: 7. The CDR3 loop reads CASSRRDRLSYEQYF. For the CDR3, the DNA is TGTGCCAGCAGTCGCCGGGACAGACTCTCCTACGAGCAGTACTTC.

J is TRBJ2-5 and V is TRBV5-8; TRBD2 might be the D (6 bases). With 4 bases removed from V and 4 bases from J, the gap between germline ends came to 17 bases. This CDR3 spans 15 amino acids. CDR1 SGHTS and CDR2 YDEGEE come from the germline V gene. DNA of the CDR3: TGTGCCAGCAGCCCACGGACTATAGCGAGAGAGACCCAGTACTTC. Protein sequence: CASSPRTIARETQYF. Full variable domain (remainder filled in from reference TRBV5-8 and TRBJ2-5): EAGVTQSPTHLIKTRGQQATLRCSPISGHTSVYWYQQALGLGLQFLLWYDEGEERNRGNFPPRFSGRQFPNYSSELNVNALELEDSALYLCASSPRTIARETQYFGPGTRLLVL.

V gene TRBV5-1 combines with J gene TRBJ2-1; D is uncertain. Trimming removed 4 bases from V and 7 bases from J, with 6 bases in between. This CDR3 region has 11 residues. Per the germline V gene, CDR1 is SGHRS and CDR2 is YFSETQ. The CDR3 is CASSTVNEQFF. DNA of the CDR3: TGCGCCAGCAGCACGGTGAATGAGCAGTTCTTC.

This clone has only one observation. The chain is built from TRBV7-9 and TRBJ2-7; 7 bases are shared with TRBD1. The length of the CDR3 is 15 residues. J was trimmed by 2 bases and V by 3 bases; bases with no gene match: 7. The V gene's germline CDR1 is SEHNR and CDR2 FQNEAQ (reference sequence). The chain's CDR3 is CASSFPGDRAYEQYF. The DNA of the CDR3 is TGTGCCAGCAGCTTTCCCGGGGACAGAGCCTACGAGCAGTACTTC.

The chain links TRBV19 to TRBJ1-2; a weak D match, TRBD1 (5 bases). Trimming took off 3 bases at V and 1 base at J, with 9 bases between the two ends. CDR1 LNHDA and CDR2 SQIVND come from the germline V gene (reference sequence). The CDR3 contains 14 residues. CDR3 loop: CASSMSGGNYGYTF. CDR3 in DNA: TGTGCCAGTAGTATGTCGGGGGGTAACTATGGCTACACCTTC.

This rearrangement joins TRBV7-3 to TRBJ1-3; no firm D call. V was shortened by 0 bases and J by 1 base, with 4 bases between the two germline ends. The CDR3 totals 14 residues. In germline, CDR1 is SGHTA, CDR2 FQGTGA. CDR3 DNA: TGTGCCAGCAGCTTAACAGGTTCTGGAAACACCATATATTTT. Translation gives CASSLTGSGNTIYF.

The gene calls are TRBV6-6 and TRBJ2-7; no definite D call. The V end lost 0 bases, the J end lost 1 base, and 4 bases lay between the germline ends. This CDR3 comprises 13 residues. From germline, CDR1 is MNHNY and CDR2 SVGAGI (reference sequence). The CDR3 spells CASSYSPSYEQYF. CDR3 sequence (DNA): TGTGCCAGCAGTTACTCGCCTTCCTACGAGCAGTACTTC.

The chain uses TRBV6-5 and TRBJ1-3; 9 bases align to TRBD1. The CDR3 consists of 15 residues. Germline V CDR1 and CDR2: MNHEY, SVGAGI. V dropped 5 bases and J dropped 4; count of bases not matched to a gene: 6. As DNA, the CDR3 is TGTGCCAGCAGTGTACAGGGGGCAGGAGGAAACACCATATATTTT. It yields the protein CASSVQGAGGNTIYF.

CDR3 in amino acids: CASSLGGRRPNYGYTF. In nucleotides, the CDR3 is TGTGCCAGCAGCTTAGGGGGCCGGAGACCTAACTATGGCTACACCTTC. The chain links TRBV7-2 to TRBJ1-2; D is perhaps TRBD1 (5 bases). CDR1 and CDR2 from the germline V gene are SGHTA and FQGNSA. V was pared by 1 base and J by 0 bases, with 12 bases between. The length of the CDR3 is 16 residues.

A remark on this clone: Other DNA sequences in this specimen translate into the identical CDR3. The chain employs TRBV7-2 and TRBJ1-2; TRBD1 matches 8 bases. This CDR3 spans 13 amino acids. Per germline, CDR1 SGHTA and CDR2 FQGNSA. Trimming took 5 bases from V and 4 from J; bases not matched to a gene: 3. In DNA, the CDR3 is TGTGCCAGCAGCCCCGGACAGGGCTATGGCTACACCTTC. Protein sequence: CASSPGQGYGYTF.

The rearrangement joins TRBV19 to TRBJ2-3; D perhaps matches TRBD2 (6 bases). The germline V and J ends were trimmed by 0 bases and 5 bases, with 12 bases remaining between them. The CDR3 runs 15 residues. CDR1 and CDR2 from the germline V gene are LNHDA and SQIVND (reference sequence). This CDR3 reads CASSIDITREDTQYF. The CDR3 DNA is TGTGCCAGTAGTATAGATATAACGCGGGAAGATACGCAGTATTTT.

This chain connects TRBV18 to TRBJ2-7; D is undetermined. Germline lookup yields CDR1 KGHSH and CDR2 LQKENI. This CDR3 spans 13 amino acids. The V end lost 0 bases, the J end lost 5 bases, and 8 bases lay between the germline ends. The CDR3: CASSPPGMNEQYF. CDR3 DNA: TGTGCCAGCTCACCACCGGGAATGAACGAGCAGTACTTC.

The chain recombines TRBV28 with TRBJ2-7; TRBD1 might be the D (6 bases). The length of the CDR3 is 12 residues. Germline lookup yields CDR1 MDHEN and CDR2 SYDVKM. V dropped 6 bases and J dropped 3 bases, with 9 bases sitting between them. CDR3 in amino acids: CASSPDSYEQYF. CDR3 coding DNA: TGTGCCAGCAGCCCGGACAGCTACGAGCAGTACTTC.

CDR3 sequence (DNA): TGTGCCTGGGCGGGACAGGGCCTCGAGCAGTACTTC. This gives the protein CAWAGQGLEQYF. This chain joins TRBV30 and TRBJ2-7; 9 nucleotides align to TRBD1. Unmatched junction bases numbered 5, after V lost 5 bases and J lost 6 bases. This CDR3 has 12 amino acids. Germline V CDR1 and CDR2: GTSNPN, SVGIG (reference sequence).

The V and J genes are TRBV29-1 and TRBJ1-1; TRBD1 might be the D (5 bases). V was trimmed by 5 bases and J by 4 bases, leaving 17 bases between them. In germline, CDR1 is SQVTM, CDR2 ANQGSEA. This CDR3 region has 14 residues. In DNA, the CDR3 is TGCAGCGTTCGTAGGGACCCGGGTGCCACTGAAGCTTTCTTT. Protein: CSVRRDPGATEAFF.

Turning to this clone: The sample holds other DNA sequences that translate to the same CDR3. The J gene is TRBJ1-1, the V gene TRBV9; D unresolved. In germline, CDR1 is SGDLS, CDR2 YYNGEE. Trimming removed 2 bases from V and 2 bases from J, with 7 bases in between. The CDR3 covers 13 residues. The CDR3 loop is CASSVGSNTEAFF. The CDR3 coding sequence is TGTGCCAGCAGCGTCGGCAGCAACACTGAAGCTTTCTTT.

This chain uses TRBV30 with TRBJ1-5; D remains unclear. The CDR3 has 13 residues. Looked up from germline, CDR1 is GTSNPN and CDR2 is SVGIG (reference sequence). V lost 1 base to trimming and J lost 2 bases, with 6 bases between them. The CDR3 is CAWSAGGNQPQHF. In DNA form, the CDR3 reads TGTGCCTGGAGTGCAGGAGGCAATCAGCCCCAGCATTTT. The variable domain in full, with the rest retrieved from reference TRBV30 and TRBJ1-5, is SQTIHQWPATLVQPVGSPLSLECTVEGTSNPNLYWYRQAAGRGLQLLFYSVGIGQISSEVPQNLSASRPQDRQFILSSKKLLLSDSGFYLCAWSAGGNQPQHFGDGTRLSIL.